This TCR beta chain derives from a study of cytomegalovirus exposure and HLA in healthy donors (dated by TCRdb to 2016 to 2017). Background for the entire study: A later analysis indicated that the 120 validation repertoires were generated on the platform also employed for the approximately 700 repertoires of the first cohort. In addition to the first cohort of approximately 650 subjects, a separate validation cohort of some 120 different subjects was used. To predict cytomegalovirus infection status, the study brought together high-throughput TCR immunosequencing, statistical association of individual TCRs with disease status, and machine learning. The study aimed to test whether signatures of past pathogen exposure could be identified by cataloging public T cell receptors. Study-wide conclusions, independent of this receptor: Three of the identified cytomegalovirus-associated TCR beta chains were confirmed in vitro to be specific for cytomegalovirus antigens. The classifier was reported to diagnose cytomegalovirus status with high specificity and sensitivity in both the original cohort and the validation cohort. In the study, roughly 160 TCR beta chains were listed as associated with cytomegalovirus. Subsequent analysis determined that TCRs grouped into clusters in the first cohort also showed a tendency toward co-occurrence across the 120 or so validation repertoires, and approximately 94% of cluster scores exceeded 0. The authors suggested that the approach could potentially be extended to other disease states and immunological phenotypes. The validation cohort had no HLA typing available for a later analysis, so co-occurrence within that cohort was assessed over all 120 repertoires. Across donors, most TCR sequences were observed very rarely, whereas some public TCRs were present in many individuals.

This clone showed up just once. It lacks a known antigen. Base qualities are not at hand, and no much larger clone is one base apart. Separate from the roughly 700-subject first cohort, the validation cohort of 95 to 150 subjects was the group to which the donors belonged. The receptor library was made with the immunoSEQ multiplex PCR assay. As for the authors' bioinformatics: A statistical classification framework was built for diagnosing cytomegalovirus status from the catalog of TCR beta chain sequences. Held by TCRdb, this immuneACCESS table contains in-frame sequences only and omits some clones. Under half of the omission traces to an unresolved V gene where checked; the cause of the rest is unknown. Clone size and V and J calls were adopted from that table, with D and trimming inferred from the DNA. The sample data list 200,000 or so clones, and roughly 82% of these were observed just once. Clones ranked in the top ten supply approximately 7% of the sample.

This receptor was obtained from a man aged 18 to 30 in good health and CMV-seropositive. Sequencing was carried out using PBMCs.

The DNA sequence is given as TGTGCCAGCAGTTTTCCCCGAGGAGCGGAAGGGCACAATGAGCAGTTCTTC. Translated, it gives CASSFPRGAEGHNEQFF. This sequence uses TRBV27 and TRBJ2-1, with a tentative D gene TRBD2 over 5 matching bases. V is clipped by 3 bases and J by 5 bases, and the sequence between their germline boundaries is 20 bases long. Taken from cysteine to phenylalanine, the CDR3 has 17 residues. The kept DNA is CDR3 alone, 51 bases in frame from the first base. According to the germline V gene (reference sequence), CDR1 reads MNHEY and CDR2 reads SMNVEV.